The rows below give T cell receptor beta chains drawn from one sample of a study of neoadjuvant nivolumab and ipilimumab in lung cancer. TCRdb's table, derived via immunoSEQ multiplex PCR, lists solely in-frame clones and lacks some. The sample lists tens of thousands of clones; roughly 87% were seen once. Sequences were derived from peripheral blood, sampled before neoadjuvant nivolumab, alone or with ipilimumab. The receptors were sampled from an adult with non-small cell lung cancer. CDR3s include the opening cysteine and the closing phenylalanine or tryptophan. Fields, in order: V gene, J gene, D gene, clone size, CDR3 protein, CDR3 DNA. A D gene is named only where the DNA matches it firmly. The size field is filled for only some rows; it gives once, few, many or a size class.

V: TRBV13
J: TRBJ1-4
D: .
size: .
CDR3: CASSSDTYAGDGKLFF
DNA: TGTGCCAGCAGCTCGGACACCTACGCCGGGGATGGAAAACTGTTTTTT

V: TRBV5-1
J: TRBJ1-1
D: .
size: .
CDR3: CASSLLTEGPKGRAFF
DNA: TGCGCCAGCAGCTTGCTGACCGAGGGGCCGAAGGGGAGGGCTTTCTTT

V: TRBV9
J: TRBJ2-7
D: TRBD1
size: .
CDR3: CASSIADRGYEQYF
DNA: TGTGCCAGCAGCATCGCGGACAGGGGGTACGAGCAGTACTTC

V: TRBV5-1
J: TRBJ2-2
D: .
size: .
CDR3: CASSLRGGTGELFF
DNA: TGCGCCAGCAGCTTGCGGGGCGGCACCGGGGAGCTGTTTTTT

V: TRBV7-8
J: TRBJ1-2
D: TRBD1
size: .
CDR3: CASSFDTGTGRGYTF
DNA: TGTGCCAGCAGTTTCGACACCGGGACAGGGCGTGGCTACACCTTC

V: TRBV6-4
J: TRBJ2-3
D: .
size: .
CDR3: CASSDAYSGGTDTQYF
DNA: TGTGCCAGCAGTGACGCCTACTCGGGGGGCACAGATACGCAGTATTTT

V: TRBV5-6
J: TRBJ1-2
D: TRBD1
size: .
CDR3: CASSLAQGQGLEGYTF
DNA: TGTGCCAGCAGCTTGGCGCAAGGACAGGGATTGGAAGGCTACACCTTC

V: TRBV25-1
J: TRBJ1-5
D: .
size: .
CDR3: CASSEEGRGPQPQHF
DNA: TGTGCCAGCAGTGAGGAAGGCAGGGGTCCTCAGCCCCAGCATTTT

V: TRBV4-1
J: TRBJ2-2
D: TRBD2
size: .
CDR3: CASSQASGRGTGELFF
DNA: TGCGCCAGCAGCCAGGCTAGCGGGAGGGGCACCGGGGAGCTGTTTTTT

V: TRBV7-9
J: TRBJ2-1
D: .
size: .
CDR3: CASSVTGVGRGFYNEQFF
DNA: TGTGCCAGCAGCGTGACAGGGGTCGGGAGGGGTTTCTACAATGAGCAGTTCTTC

V: TRBV11-2
J: TRBJ2-7
D: .
size: .
CDR3: CASSLVALGIYEQYF
DNA: TGTGCCAGCAGCTTAGTGGCTCTAGGGATCTACGAGCAGTACTTC

V: TRBV7-2
J: TRBJ1-2
D: .
size: .
CDR3: CASSFQGGLEGYTF
DNA: TGTGCCAGCAGCTTCCAGGGCGGGTTGGAGGGCTACACCTTC

V: TRBV14
J: TRBJ1-2
D: .
size: once
CDR3: CASSYNLQGGGYTF
DNA: TGTGCCAGCAGCTATAACCTACAGGGAGGTGGCTACACCTTC

V: TRBV7-2
J: TRBJ2-3
D: .
size: .
CDR3: CASSFSTDTQYF
DNA: TGTGCCAGCAGCTTTAGTACAGATACGCAGTATTTT

V: TRBV9
J: TRBJ2-5
D: .
size: .
CDR3: CASSVGDESRETQYF
DNA: TGTGCCAGCAGCGTAGGAGATGAGAGTCGAGAGACCCAGTACTTC

V: TRBV15
J: TRBJ2-7
D: TRBD2
size: .
CDR3: CATSRNYQTGQTSGRYEQYF
DNA: TGTGCCACCAGCAGGAACTATCAGACAGGGCAGACTAGCGGGAGGTACGAGCAGTACTTC

V: TRBV7-2
J: TRBJ2-5
D: TRBD2
size: .
CDR3: CASSPAGTRATQYF
DNA: TGTGCCAGCAGCCCTGCCGGGACTAGAGCGACCCAGTACTTC

V: TRBV27
J: TRBJ2-3
D: TRBD2
size: .
CDR3: CASSLYLAGNTDTQYF
DNA: TGTGCCAGCAGTTTATACCTAGCGGGAAACACAGATACGCAGTATTTT

V: TRBV7-6
J: TRBJ2-5
D: TRBD1
size: few
CDR3: CASSPAPGQGPETQYF
DNA: TGTGCCAGCAGCCCTGCGCCGGGACAGGGTCCAGAGACCCAGTACTTC

V: TRBV11-3
J: TRBJ2-7
D: .
size: .
CDR3: CASSPLGGNAEQYF
DNA: TGTGCCAGCAGCCCCCTCGGGGGTAACGCCGAGCAGTACTTC

V: TRBV6-5
J: TRBJ2-5
D: .
size: .
CDR3: CASSTRRETQYF
DNA: TGTGCCAGCAGTACTCGCAGAGAGACCCAGTACTTC

V: TRBV7-8
J: TRBJ2-7
D: .
size: .
CDR3: CASNKGGSSYEQYF
DNA: TGTGCCAGCAATAAAGGAGGGAGCTCCTACGAGCAGTACTTC

V: TRBV6-5
J: TRBJ1-5
D: .
size: few
CDR3: CASSWDNNQPQHF
DNA: TGTGCCAGCAGTTGGGACAACAATCAGCCCCAGCATTTT

V: TRBV11-2
J: TRBJ2-5
D: .
size: .
CDR3: CASSLDGRQRQETQYF
DNA: TGTGCCAGCAGCTTAGATGGTAGACAGCGACAAGAGACCCAGTACTTC

V: TRBV18
J: TRBJ1-3
D: .
size: once
CDR3: CASSPTKPGNTIYF
DNA: TGTGCCAGCTCACCAACAAAACCTGGAAACACCATATATTTT

V: TRBV13
J: TRBJ2-4
D: TRBD1
size: .
CDR3: CASSLTTGLTKNIQYF
DNA: TGTGCCAGCAGCTTAACGACAGGGCTTACCAAAAACATTCAGTACTTC

V: TRBV7-2
J: TRBJ1-2
D: .
size: .
CDR3: CASSIQPADYGYTF
DNA: TGTGCCAGCAGCATACAACCGGCAGACTATGGCTACACCTTC

V: TRBV6-1
J: TRBJ2-7
D: TRBD2
size: .
CDR3: CASSELAGGRSYEQYF
DNA: TGTGCCAGCAGTGAATTAGCGGGTGGGAGAAGCTACGAGCAGTACTTC

V: TRBV6-5
J: TRBJ1-4
D: .
size: .
CDR3: CASSYRRGNEKLFF
DNA: TGTGCCAGCAGTTACCGGCGCGGAAATGAAAAACTGTTTTTT

V: TRBV4-2
J: TRBJ1-2
D: TRBD1
size: few
CDR3: CASSQNRGINYGYTF
DNA: TGTGCCAGCAGCCAGAACAGGGGAATCAACTATGGCTACACCTTC

V: TRBV15
J: TRBJ2-7
D: TRBD1
size: .
CDR3: CATSRGGTGTYEQYF
DNA: TGTGCCACCAGCAGAGGCGGGACAGGGACCTACGAGCAGTACTTC